This T cell receptor (beta chain) comes out of a study of blood T cell repertoires in COVID-19. In the study overall: Samples taken during acute and convalescent COVID-19 were collected in the United States, Italy and Spain. PBMCs, B-cell-depleted T cells, or T cells were the source of the cDNA or gDNA that made up the material.

Between the trimmed V and J ends, which lost 6 bases and 5 bases, there was a span of 13 bases. This CDR3 contains 13 residues. How the authors handled the data: The authors estimated nucleated cell counts from reference gene primer amplification. Sequencing was performed with immunoSEQ multiplex PCR; in TCRdb, only in-frame clones are kept and a portion is missing. The V and J calls and clone size are taken from that table; D and trimming were inferred from the DNA. The table lists 150,000 to 180,000 clones, roughly 84% of them singletons. The source of this sequence is a man aged 55 to 70 with COVID-19, enrolled during active disease. V gene TRBV12-3 or TRBV12-4 combines with J gene TRBJ1-2, with D possibly being TRBD1 (5 bases). Sequencing was performed on peripheral blood. The CDR3 reads CASSPDSKYGYTF. The CDR3 region has the DNA TGTGCCAGCAGCCCCGACAGTAAATATGGCTACACCTTC.